These 3 T cell receptor beta chains originate from one sample sequenced in a study of cytomegalovirus exposure and HLA in healthy donors. The data were produced by immunoSEQ multiplex PCR, yet TCRdb's version contains in-frame clones alone and is incomplete. This table holds 120,000 to 150,000 clones, 80% to 95% found once. Material for sequencing was PBMCs. The receptor source for this set is a man in his late teens or twenties in good health and CMV-seronegative.

V gene TRBV4-2 combines with J gene TRBJ2-1; 8 positions agree with TRBD2. Germline assignment: CDR1 LGHNA and CDR2 YNFKEQ. The CDR3 is 13 amino acids. V lost 5 bases and J lost 7; bases outside the gene matches: 4. CDR3 DNA: TGTGCCAGCAGCGGACTAGCAGAAAATGAGCAGTTCTTC. It translates to CASSGLAENEQFF.

V is TRBV5-1 and J is TRBJ1-5; D remains ambiguous. Trimming left V 7 bases short and J 0 bases short, with 20 bases between. This CDR3 is built from 17 residues. Germline-derived CDR1 and CDR2 are SGHRS and YFSETQ. The CDR3 region has the DNA TGCGCCAGCCACAGCGAGGTGGAGGGTCTTAGCAATCAGCCCCAGCATTTT. This sequence encodes CASHSEVEGLSNQPQHF.

This clone turned up a few times. The CDR3 DNA sequence: TGCGCCAGCAGCCAAGATCGGGACTCCCCCTCCTACGAGCAGTACTTC. It translates to CASSQDRDSPSYEQYF. This chain uses TRBV4-1 with TRBJ2-7; D perhaps matches TRBD2 (6 bases). Germline assignment: CDR1 MGHRA and CDR2 YSYEKL. The CDR3 has 16 amino acids. V lost 0 bases, J lost 0 bases, and 12 bases lay in between.